Sequencing of this TCR beta chain was carried out in a study of response to subunit inactivated influenza vaccine. This clonotype was recorded only once. One entry per CDR3 protein results from TCRdb running MiXCR on the RT-PCR reads. The data show about 540,000 distinct CDR3 sequences, with under 25% seen just once and approximately 2.9% held by the top ten. The length of the CDR3 is 15 residues. Trimming cost V 5 bases and J 4 bases, with 17 bases left between them. Per germline, CDR1 SGHAT and CDR2 FQNNGV. These data were likewise used in another study, on T cells expressing NK-cell markers. From that paper: A 5'RACE template switching approach incorporating UMIs was used to make TCR beta cDNA. Sorted T-cell subsets CD3+CD56+NKG2C+, CD3+CD56+NKG2C- and CD3+CD56-NKG2C+ were TCR beta-sequenced. Among eight sequenced donors, seven carried HCMV seropositivity while one was seronegative. One observes that, in several donors, these clonotypes were also the leading ones within the CD3+CD56-NKG2C+ fraction. Unclear, still, was the HCMV specificity of the expanded NKG2C+ T cell clones.

The rearrangement links TRBV11-2 to TRBJ1-1, with D tentatively TRBD1 (5 bases). This receptor was identified in a man aged 50 to 59 who received an inactivated influenza vaccine. Here the sequenced sample was CD4+ T cells sorted from PBMCs, taken 11 to 12 days after vaccination. This chain's CDR3 is CASSPSGGWSTEAFF. For the CDR3, the DNA is TGTGCCAGCAGCCCTAGCGGGGGGTGGAGCACTGAAGCTTTCTTT.